This paragraph covers one TCR beta chain sequence. Distinct nucleotide sequences in the sample also encode this CDR3. This specimen comes from a study of blood T cell repertoires in COVID-19. Original processing methods: Estimated nucleated cell counts came from reference gene primer amplification. Generated by immunoSEQ multiplex PCR, the TCRdb table keeps only in-frame clones and is missing some. V, J and clone size are those of that table, while D and trimming were read from the DNA. The sample lists some 160,000 clones; roughly four fifths were seen once. Germline V CDR1 and CDR2: MNHEY, SVGAGI. The CDR3 spans 13 residues. V lost 0 bases to trimming and J lost 5 bases, with 5 bases between them.

This receptor was taken from an elderly woman with COVID-19, enrolled during active disease. The genes are TRBV6-5 and TRBJ1-5; D uncertain. Source material: peripheral blood. In DNA, the CDR3 is TGTGCCAGCAGTTACTCCCGGGATCAGCCCCAGCATTTT. Translating it yields CASSYSRDQPQHF.